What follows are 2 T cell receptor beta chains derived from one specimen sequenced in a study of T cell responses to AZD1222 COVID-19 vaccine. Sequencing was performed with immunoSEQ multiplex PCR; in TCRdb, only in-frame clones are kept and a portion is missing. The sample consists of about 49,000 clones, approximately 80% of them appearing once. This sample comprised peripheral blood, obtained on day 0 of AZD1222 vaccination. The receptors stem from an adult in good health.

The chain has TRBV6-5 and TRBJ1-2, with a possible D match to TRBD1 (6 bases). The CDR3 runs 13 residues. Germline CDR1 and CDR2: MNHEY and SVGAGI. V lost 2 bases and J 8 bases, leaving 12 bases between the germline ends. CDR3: CASSYEGGRGYTF. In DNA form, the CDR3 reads TGTGCCAGCAGTTACGAGGGGGGGCGCGGCTACACCTTC.

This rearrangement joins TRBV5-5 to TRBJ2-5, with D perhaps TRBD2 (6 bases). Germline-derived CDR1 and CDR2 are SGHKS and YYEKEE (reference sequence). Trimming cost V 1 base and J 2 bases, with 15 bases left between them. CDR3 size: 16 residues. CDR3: CASSLIPGGIQETQYF. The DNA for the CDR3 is TGTGCCAGCAGCTTGATACCGGGCGGGATACAAGAGACCCAGTACTTC.